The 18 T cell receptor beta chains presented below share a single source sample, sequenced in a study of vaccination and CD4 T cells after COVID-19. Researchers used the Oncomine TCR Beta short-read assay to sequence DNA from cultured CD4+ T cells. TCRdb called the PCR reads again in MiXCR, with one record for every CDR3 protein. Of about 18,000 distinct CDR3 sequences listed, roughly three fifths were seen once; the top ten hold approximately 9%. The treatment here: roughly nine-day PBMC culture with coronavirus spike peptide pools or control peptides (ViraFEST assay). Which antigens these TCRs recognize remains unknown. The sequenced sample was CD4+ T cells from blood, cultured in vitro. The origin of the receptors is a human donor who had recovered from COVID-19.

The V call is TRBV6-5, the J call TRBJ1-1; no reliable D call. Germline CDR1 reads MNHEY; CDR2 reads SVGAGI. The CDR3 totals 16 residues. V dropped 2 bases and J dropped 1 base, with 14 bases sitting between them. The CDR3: CASSYPLTYGNTEAFF. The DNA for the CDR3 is TGTGCCAGCAGTTACCCCCTGACCTACGGGAACACTGAAGCTTTCTTT.

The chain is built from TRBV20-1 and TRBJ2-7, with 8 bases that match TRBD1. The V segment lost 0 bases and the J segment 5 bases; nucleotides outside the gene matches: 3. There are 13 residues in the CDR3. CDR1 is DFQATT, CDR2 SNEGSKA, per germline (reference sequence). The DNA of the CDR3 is TGCAGTGCTAGAGACGGACAGGGCCACGAGCAGTACTTC. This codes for CSARDGQGHEQYF.

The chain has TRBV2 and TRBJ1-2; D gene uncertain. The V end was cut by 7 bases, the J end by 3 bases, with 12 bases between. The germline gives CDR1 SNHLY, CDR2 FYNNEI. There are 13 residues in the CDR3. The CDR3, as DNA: TGTGCCAGCACCGGAGAGGGCCACTATGGCTACACCTTC. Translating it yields CASTGEGHYGYTF.

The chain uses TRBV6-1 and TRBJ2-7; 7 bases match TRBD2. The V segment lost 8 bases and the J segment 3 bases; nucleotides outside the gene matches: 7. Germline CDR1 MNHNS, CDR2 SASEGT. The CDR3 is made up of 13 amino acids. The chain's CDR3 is CASSREGIYEQYF. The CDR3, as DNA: TGTGCCAGCTCCAGGGAGGGGATCTACGAGCAGTACTTC.

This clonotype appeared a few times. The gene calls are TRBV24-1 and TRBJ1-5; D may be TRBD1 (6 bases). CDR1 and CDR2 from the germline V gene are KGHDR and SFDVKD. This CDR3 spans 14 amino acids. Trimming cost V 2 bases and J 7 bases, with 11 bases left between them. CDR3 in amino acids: CATSDSQGRQPQHF. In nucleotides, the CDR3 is TGTGCCACCAGTGATTCACAGGGCAGGCAGCCCCAGCATTTT.

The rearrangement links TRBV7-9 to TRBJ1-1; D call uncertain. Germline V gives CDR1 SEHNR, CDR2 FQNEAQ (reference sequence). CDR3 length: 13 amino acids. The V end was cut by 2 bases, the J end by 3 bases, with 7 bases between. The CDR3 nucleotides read TGTGCCAGCAGCTTAATGGGTGACACTGAAGCTTTCTTT. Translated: CASSLMGDTEAFF. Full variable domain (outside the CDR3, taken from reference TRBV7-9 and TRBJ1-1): DTGVSQNPRHKITKRGQNVTFRCDPISEHNRLYWYRQTLGQGPEFLTYFQNEAQLEKSRLLSDRFSAERPKGSFSTLEIQRTEQGDSAMYLCASSLMGDTEAFFGQGTRLTVV.

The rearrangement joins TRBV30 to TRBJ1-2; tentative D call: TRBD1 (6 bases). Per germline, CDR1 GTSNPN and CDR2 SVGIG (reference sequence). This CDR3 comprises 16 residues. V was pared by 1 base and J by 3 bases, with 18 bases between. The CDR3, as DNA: TGTGCCTGGAGTGCTCTCCTAAACAGGGATTACTATGGCTACACCTTC. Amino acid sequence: CAWSALLNRDYYGYTF. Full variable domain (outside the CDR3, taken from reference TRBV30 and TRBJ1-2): SQTIHQWPATLVQPVGSPLSLECTVEGTSNPNLYWYRQAAGRGLQLLFYSVGIGQISSEVPQNLSASRPQDRQFILSSKKLLLSDSGFYLCAWSALLNRDYYGYTFGSGTRLTVV.

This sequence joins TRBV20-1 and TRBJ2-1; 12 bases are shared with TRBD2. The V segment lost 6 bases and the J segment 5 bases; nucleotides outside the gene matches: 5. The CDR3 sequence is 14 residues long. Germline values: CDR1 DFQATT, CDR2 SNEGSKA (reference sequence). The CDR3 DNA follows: TGCAGTGCGGAGGGACTAGCGGGTCACAATGAGCAGTTCTTC. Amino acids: CSAEGLAGHNEQFF.

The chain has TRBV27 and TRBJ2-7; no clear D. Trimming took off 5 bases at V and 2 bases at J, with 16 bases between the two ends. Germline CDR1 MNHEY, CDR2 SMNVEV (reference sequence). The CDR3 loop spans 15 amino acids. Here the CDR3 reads CASSPTDFYTYEQYF. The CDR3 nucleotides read TGTGCCAGCAGTCCAACAGATTTCTACACCTACGAGCAGTACTTC.

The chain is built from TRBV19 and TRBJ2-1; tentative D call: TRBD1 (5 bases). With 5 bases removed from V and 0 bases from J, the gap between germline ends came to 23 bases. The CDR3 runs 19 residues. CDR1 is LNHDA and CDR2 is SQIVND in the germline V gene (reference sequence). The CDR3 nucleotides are TGTGCCAGTAGTGGGCCCGACAAAAGGACAAGCAGCTCCTACAATGAGCAGTTCTTC. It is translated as CASSGPDKRTSSSYNEQFF.

The CDR3 nucleotides are TGTGCCATCAGCCCGGGACTAGCGGACTCCTACGAGCAGTACTTC. Its protein is CAISPGLADSYEQYF. The chain joins TRBV10-3 to TRBJ2-7; TRBD2 matches at 11 bases. CDR3 length: 15 residues. With 6 bases clipped from V and 0 bases from J, the junction kept 4 bases outside the gene matches. The germline CDR1 and CDR2 sequences are ENHRY and SYGVKD.

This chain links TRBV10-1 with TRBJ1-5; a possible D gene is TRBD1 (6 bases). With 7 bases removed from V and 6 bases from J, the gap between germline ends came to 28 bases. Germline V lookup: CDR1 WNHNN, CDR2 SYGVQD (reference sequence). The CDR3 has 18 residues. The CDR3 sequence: CASTLGGGEWPGSQPQHF. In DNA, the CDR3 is TGCGCCAGCACCCTGGGGGGGGGCGAATGGCCCGGAAGTCAGCCCCAGCATTTT.

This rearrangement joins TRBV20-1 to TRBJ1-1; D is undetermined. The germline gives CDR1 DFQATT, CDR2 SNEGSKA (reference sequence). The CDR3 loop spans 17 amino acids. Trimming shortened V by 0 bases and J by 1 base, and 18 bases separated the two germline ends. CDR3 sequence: CSARDLGGRGPNTEAFF. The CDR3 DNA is TGCAGTGCTAGAGATTTAGGCGGCCGAGGGCCGAACACTGAAGCTTTCTTT.

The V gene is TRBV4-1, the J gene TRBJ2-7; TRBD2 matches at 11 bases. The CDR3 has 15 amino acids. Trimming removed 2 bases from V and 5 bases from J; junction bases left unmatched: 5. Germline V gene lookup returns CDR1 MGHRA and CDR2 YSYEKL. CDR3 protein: CASSQPLAGVNEQYF. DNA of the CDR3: TGCGCCAGCAGCCAACCACTAGCGGGAGTGAACGAGCAGTACTTC.

The DNA of the CDR3 is TGTGCCAGCAGCTTAGCGAGGGGGGAGCAGTACTTC. It specifies CASSLARGEQYF. The chain has TRBV7-2 and TRBJ2-7; a possible D gene is TRBD1 (6 bases). The CDR3 consists of 12 residues. In germline, CDR1 is SGHTA, CDR2 FQGNSA. Trimming stripped 0 bases from V and 7 bases from J, with 7 bases between.

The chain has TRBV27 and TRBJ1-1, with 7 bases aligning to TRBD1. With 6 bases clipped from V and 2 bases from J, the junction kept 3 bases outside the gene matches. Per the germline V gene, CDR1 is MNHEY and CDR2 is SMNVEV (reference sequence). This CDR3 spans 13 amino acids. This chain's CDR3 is CASRGTANTEAFF. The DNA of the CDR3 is TGTGCCAGCAGGGGGACAGCAAACACTGAAGCTTTCTTT.

The chain's CDR3 is CASSRLQGSSGRALEQYF. CDR3 nucleotide sequence: TGTGCCAGCAGTCGCCTACAGGGCTCTAGCGGGAGGGCCTTAGAGCAGTACTTC. The V and J genes are TRBV6-2 or TRBV6-3 and TRBJ2-7; 12 nucleotides agree with TRBD2. The CDR3 runs 18 residues. CDR1 is MNHEY and CDR2 is SVGEGT in the germline V gene. J lost 7 bases, V lost 5 bases, and 18 bases had no gene match.

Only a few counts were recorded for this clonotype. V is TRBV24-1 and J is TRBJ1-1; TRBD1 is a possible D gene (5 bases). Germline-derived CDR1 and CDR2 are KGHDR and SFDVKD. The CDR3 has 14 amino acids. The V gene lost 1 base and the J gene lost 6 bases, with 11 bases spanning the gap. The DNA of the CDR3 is TGTGCCACCAGTGATTTAAAAGGGGAGGCTGAAGCTTTCTTT. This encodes CATSDLKGEAEAFF.